The clone carrying this T cell receptor beta chain was seen more than once but under ten times. Its specificity is not known. The sample comes from a study of beta chain features in type 1 diabetes. After removal of 5 bases from V and 10 bases from J, the junction contained 7 bases not matched to a gene. The germline V gene has CDR1 SNHLY and CDR2 FYNNEI. The CDR3 consists of 12 residues. Overall study findings and caveats: A moderate, significant TCRB CDR3 shortening appeared in type 1 diabetes across four CD4+ subsets. Reads derived from cDNA could over-represent cells showing high TCR expression. Whether HLA type influences TCRB rearrangement remained unresolved here.

Investigators reverse transcribed all isolated RNA, so they sequenced expressed TCRB transcripts. Sequencing used immunoSEQ multiplex PCR; TCRdb keeps in-frame clones, though not all of them. Of about 160,000 clones detected, 7.5% to 8.5% appear once; the ten largest clones hold around 0.5%. The source of this sequence is a young man with type 1 diabetes. The rearrangement uses TRBV2 and TRBJ1-2; 7 positions match TRBD1. Sequencing was performed on central memory CD4+ T cells from blood. The CDR3: CASSLRTGLYTF. The CDR3 coding sequence is TGTGCCAGCAGTCTAAGGACAGGACTCTACACCTTC.